The TCR beta chain under discussion was sequenced for a study of T cell repertoires in cytomegalovirus infection. Study in general: Public TCR beta signature analysis indicated the presence of both CMV infection and matching HLA type.

Turning to this clonotype: Its matching antigen is unknown. A clone one base away is much larger, so this may be a read error.

The CDR3 is 15 amino acids. Germline assignment: CDR1 SNHLY and CDR2 FYNNEI. General study findings and limits: The study found HLA-C-restricted CMV-specific TCR beta clonotypes dominating the ex vivo response. Cumulative frequency (of public TCR beta family members) identified carriers of CMV plus the relevant HLA.

TCRdb re-called the reads with MiXCR, one entry per CDR3 protein. The sample holds approximately 70,000 distinct CDR3 sequences, 4% seen once. The rearrangement uses TRBV2 and TRBJ2-2; 7 bases line up with TRBD1. The sequence was obtained from a human donor in good health (CMV status not recorded). Some clones in this sample may be carry-over from other donors' samples. Sequences were obtained from PBMCs. The chain's CDR3 is CASRETGSNTEELFF. The CDR3, as DNA: TGTGCCAGCAGAGAGACAGGGTCGAACACCGAGGAGCTGTTTTTT. Complete variable domain (other parts from reference TRBV2 and TRBJ2-2): EPEVTQTPSHQVTQMGQEVILRCVPISNHLYFYWYRQILGQKVEFLVSFYNNEISEKSEIFDDQFSVERPDGSNFTLKIRSTKLEDSAMYFCASRETGSNTEELFFGEGSRLTVL.